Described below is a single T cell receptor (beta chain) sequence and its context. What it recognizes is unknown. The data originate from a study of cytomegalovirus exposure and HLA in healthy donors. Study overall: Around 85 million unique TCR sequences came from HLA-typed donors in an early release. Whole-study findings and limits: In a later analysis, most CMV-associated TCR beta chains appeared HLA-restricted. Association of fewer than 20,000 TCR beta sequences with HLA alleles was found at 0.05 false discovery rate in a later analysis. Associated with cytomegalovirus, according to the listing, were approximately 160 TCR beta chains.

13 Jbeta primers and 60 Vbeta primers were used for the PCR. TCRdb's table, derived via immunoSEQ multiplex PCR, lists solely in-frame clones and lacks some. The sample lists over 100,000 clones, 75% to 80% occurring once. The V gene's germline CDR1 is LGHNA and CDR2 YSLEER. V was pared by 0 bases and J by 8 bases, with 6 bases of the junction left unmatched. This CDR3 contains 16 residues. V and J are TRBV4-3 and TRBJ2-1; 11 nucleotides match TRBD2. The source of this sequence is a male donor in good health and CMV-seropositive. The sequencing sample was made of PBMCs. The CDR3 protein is CASSQDPLAGVDEQFF. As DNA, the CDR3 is TGCGCCAGCAGCCAAGATCCACTAGCGGGAGTAGATGAGCAGTTCTTC.